Shown below are 27 T cell receptor beta chains from a single sample sequenced in a study of blood T cells in healthy people across ages. With a J-beta primer mix and a sample-barcoded 5' primer, a second PCR ran about 6 to 11 cycles. MiXCR, run by TCRdb on the 5' RACE reads, gives a single entry per CDR3 protein. In the table there are hundreds of thousands of distinct CDR3 sequences, 52% of which are singletons. Sequenced material: blood. These receptor sequences come from a woman older than 75 in good health.

The sample holds a few counts of this clonotype. The chain couples TRBV5-1 to TRBJ1-6; tentatively, D is TRBD1 (6 bases). Trimming removed 0 bases at V and 5 bases at J, with 9 bases between. Looked up from germline, CDR1 is SGHRS and CDR2 is YFSETQ. This CDR3 contains 15 residues. CDR3 sequence reads: CASSLEGGHNSPLHF. CDR3 in DNA: TGCGCCAGCAGCTTGGAAGGGGGTCATAATTCACCCCTCCACTTT.

Concerning this clonotype: This may be a read error: a much more frequent sequence differs by one nucleotide. The gene calls are TRBV11-3 and TRBJ2-5, with 13 bases matching TRBD2. Germline V CDR1 and CDR2: SGHNT, YENEEA. This CDR3 comprises 16 residues. V was clipped by 1 base and J by 11 bases; unmatched bases: 10. CDR3 DNA: TGTGCCAGCAGCTTAGCTGGGACTAGCGGGACTGGTGAGCAGTACTTC. Protein: CASSLAGTSGTGEQYF.

The chain joins TRBV18 to TRBJ1-1, with 7 positions matching TRBD1. The CDR3 runs to 15 residues. J lost 2 bases, V lost 6 bases, and 9 bases had no gene match. In germline, CDR1 is KGHSH, CDR2 LQKENI. CDR3 residues: CASSPGGAGNTEAFF. The CDR3 bases are TGTGCCAGCTCTCCAGGGGGGGCAGGAAACACTGAAGCTTTCTTT. Filled out from reference TRBV18 and TRBJ1-1, the complete variable domain reads NAGVMQNPRHLVRRRGQEARLRCSPMKGHSHVYWYRQLPEEGLKFMVYLQKENIIDESGMPKERFSAEFPKEGPSILRIQQVVRGDSAAYFCASSPGGAGNTEAFFGQGTRLTVV.

The rearrangement joins TRBV5-1 to TRBJ2-1; D not certain. CDR3 size: 12 residues. Trimming removed 0 bases from V and 12 bases from J, with 10 bases in between. Germline-derived CDR1 and CDR2 are SGHRS and YFSETQ. The CDR3 region is CASSLVAEAQFF. The CDR3 DNA reads TGCGCCAGCAGCTTGGTAGCAGAGGCGCAGTTCTTC.

In regard to this clonotype: The junction departs from germline at one end; a sequencing error may be responsible. The chain is built from TRBV27 and TRBJ2-1, with D tentatively TRBD1 or TRBD2 (6 bases each). CDR1 is MNHEY, CDR2 SMNVEV, per germline (reference sequence). This CDR3 spans 18 amino acids. The CDR3 spells CASSLRWGAPSSYNEQLF. The CDR3 DNA sequence: TGTGCCAGCAGTTTGAGGTGGGGGGCCCCTTCTTCCTACAATGAGCAGTTATTC.

This clonotype has at least ten counts. Being one base from a much bigger clone, this may be a read error. This sequence joins TRBV4-1 and TRBJ2-5, with 9 bases aligning to TRBD2. The CDR3 length is 17 residues. Germline assignment: CDR1 MGHRA and CDR2 YSYEKL. The J segment lost 11 bases and the V segment lost 1 base, leaving 17 bases of the junction unmatched. The CDR3 sequence is CASSQAFGGGAGNEQYF. The CDR3 DNA follows: TGCGCCAGCAGCCAAGCTTTTGGCGGGGGGGCCGGGAATGAGCAGTACTTC.

The gene calls are TRBV27 and TRBJ2-3; D is possibly TRBD1 (6 bases). Germline CDR1 MNHEY, CDR2 SMNVEV (reference sequence). This CDR3 spans 13 amino acids. Between the trimmed V and J ends, which lost 0 bases and 13 bases, there was a span of 14 bases. The CDR3 DNA is TGTGCCAGCAGTTTATCTCCGGACAGCCCCAAGTATTTT. Translating gives CASSLSPDSPKYF.

This chain uses TRBV7-2 with TRBJ1-5, with 9 bases fitting TRBD1. Germline assignment: CDR1 SGHTA and CDR2 FQGNSA. The CDR3 runs to 17 residues. The trim removed 5 bases at V and 7 bases at J, leaving 15 bases unmatched. The CDR3 loop reads CASSLEGTGSAGQPQHF. In DNA form, the CDR3 reads TGTGCCAGCAGCCTAGAAGGGACAGGGTCGGCGGGACAGCCCCAGCATTTT.

The V and J genes are TRBV20-1 and TRBJ1-4; 8 positions match TRBD1. Trimming at V came to 6 bases and at J to 6 bases, leaving 9 bases not matched to a gene. This CDR3 has 14 amino acids. From germline, CDR1 is DFQATT and CDR2 SNEGSKA (reference sequence). CDR3 coding DNA: TGCAGTGCCACGGACAGGGAAGTTTATGAAAAACTGTTTTTT. This gives the protein CSATDREVYEKLFF.

This clonotype was detected a few times. The chain uses TRBV15 and TRBJ1-1; D ambiguous. The CDR3 covers 14 residues. Trimming left V 1 base short and J 4 bases short, with 10 bases between. Germline loops: CDR1 LNHNV, CDR2 YYDKDF (reference sequence). Here the CDR3 DNA reads TGTGCCACCAGCAGAGTAATGCAGAGCACTGAAGCTTTCTTT. This gives the protein CATSRVMQSTEAFF.

V is TRBV3-1 and J is TRBJ2-5; D uncertain. The germline V and J ends were trimmed by 1 base and 10 bases, with 10 bases remaining between them. Germline-derived CDR1 and CDR2 are LGHDT and YNNKEL (reference sequence). This CDR3 comprises 12 residues. CDR3 region: CASSQVGPSQYF. CDR3 sequence (DNA): TGTGCCAGCAGCCAAGTCGGACCGAGCCAGTACTTC.

The rearrangement uses TRBV20-1 and TRBJ2-3; D is unresolved. CDR1 and CDR2 from the germline V gene are DFQATT and SNEGSKA (reference sequence). Trimming removed 6 bases at V and 5 bases at J, with 18 bases between. The CDR3 has 14 residues. CDR3 in amino acids: CSARTVREVDTQYF. Here the CDR3 DNA reads TGCAGTGCCAGAACGGTGAGAGAGGTAGATACGCAGTATTTT.

This clonotype was seen repeatedly, ten times or more. The CDR3 nucleotides read TGTGCCACCAGTGATTTCGGCGGGAGCCACAATGAGCAGTTCTTC. Translated, it gives CATSDFGGSHNEQFF. V and J are TRBV24-1 and TRBJ2-1; 7 positions match TRBD2. The CDR3 contains 15 residues. V shed 1 base and J 5 bases; nucleotides not matched to a gene: 4. CDR1 is KGHDR, CDR2 SFDVKD, per germline.

This clonotype was detected once. This may arise from a read error, as a much more abundant clone is one base away. V usage is TRBV20-1 and J usage is TRBJ1-2, with D hard to call. The CDR3 totals 15 residues. Germline assignment: CDR1 DFQATT and CDR2 SNEGSKA (reference sequence). Trimming cost V 7 bases and J 4 bases, with 22 bases left between them. In DNA form, the CDR3 reads TGCAGTGATGGAGGAACACCTCTGGGGAGCTATGGCTACACCTTC. Protein sequence: CSDGGTPLGSYGYTF.

In its sample, this clonotype was seen a few times. The chain uses TRBV6-5 and TRBJ2-2; the match to TRBD1 covers 7 bases. CDR3 length equals 15 residues. V dropped 6 bases and J dropped 4; count of bases not matched to a gene: 8. Germline V lookup: CDR1 MNHEY, CDR2 SVGAGI. CDR3 amino acids: CASSLPTGPTGELFF. The CDR3 bases are TGTGCCAGCAGCCTCCCGACAGGGCCCACCGGGGAGCTGTTTTTT.

This rearrangement joins TRBV4-1 to TRBJ2-1; a possible D gene is TRBD2 (6 bases). The CDR3 loop spans 16 amino acids. Germline lookup yields CDR1 MGHRA and CDR2 YSYEKL. V was pared by 6 bases and J by 9 bases, with 24 bases between. Here the CDR3 reads CASRPLLALGQFEQFF. In DNA, the CDR3 is TGCGCCAGCAGACCCCTTCTAGCGTTAGGGCAATTTGAGCAGTTCTTC.

This clonotype was detected ten times or more. The rearrangement joins TRBV29-1 to TRBJ2-1; D is uncertain. Germline V CDR1 and CDR2: SQVTM, ANQGSEA. The length of the CDR3 is 12 residues. V lost 6 bases and J lost 5, with 11 bases in between. For the CDR3, the DNA is TGCAGCGTGGGCCCAGACAACAATGAGCAGTTCTTC. Its translation: CSVGPDNNEQFF.

The genes are TRBV18 and TRBJ2-1; D may be TRBD1 or TRBD2 (5 bases each). The CDR3 has 15 residues. V lost 2 bases to trimming and J lost 9 bases, with 17 bases between them. Germline V gene data show CDR1 as KGHSH and CDR2 as LQKENI. Here the CDR3 reads CASSPSGTLLGEQFF. CDR3 sequence (DNA): TGTGCCAGCTCACCATCAGGGACCCTCTTAGGTGAGCAGTTCTTC.

Notes on this clonotype: At one end, the junction sequence differs from germline, possibly due to a read error. The V call is TRBV7-7, the J call TRBJ2-1; TRBD2 is a possible D gene (6 bases). The germline CDR1 and CDR2 sequences are SSHAT and FNYEAQ (reference sequence). This CDR3 is built from 17 residues. CDR3 loop: CASSLGSRGSSYNEQFF. The CDR3 DNA reads as TGTGCTAGCAGCTTAGGGAGTCGGGGGAGCTCCTACAATGAGCAGTTCTTC.

The rearrangement joins TRBV5-1 to TRBJ1-1, with no clear D. The CDR3 loop spans 15 amino acids. V gave up 0 bases and J gave up 1 base, with 10 bases separating them. The germline CDR1 and CDR2 sequences are SGHRS and YFSETQ. The CDR3 protein is CASSLEGWANTEAFF. For the CDR3, the DNA is TGCGCCAGCAGCTTGGAAGGGTGGGCGAACACTGAAGCTTTCTTT. Full variable domain (outside the CDR3, taken from reference TRBV5-1 and TRBJ1-1): KAGVTQTPRYLIKTRGQQVTLSCSPISGHRSVSWYQQTPGQGLQFLFEYFSETQRNKGNFPGRFSGRQFSNSRSEMNVSTLELGDSALYLCASSLEGWANTEAFFGQGTRLTVV.

This clonotype appeared many times. This chain uses TRBV3-1 with TRBJ2-1; a weak D match, TRBD1 (5 bases). V dropped 4 bases and J dropped 4 bases, with 11 bases sitting between them. Germline CDR1 and CDR2: LGHDT and YNNKEL (reference sequence). This CDR3 has 14 residues. For the CDR3, the DNA is TGTGCCAGCAGCCGCCCCGACAGATACAATGAGCAGTTCTTC. It encodes CASSRPDRYNEQFF.

CDR3 nucleotides: TGTGCCAGCAGCGGTGGGGGGCAGTTCTTC. Protein sequence: CASSGGGQFF. V and J are TRBV2 and TRBJ2-1, with D perhaps TRBD1 or TRBD2 (5 bases each). CDR3 size: 10 residues. The V gene lost 6 bases and the J gene lost 12 bases, with 9 bases spanning the gap. Germline V CDR1 and CDR2: SNHLY, FYNNEI.

The chain has TRBV9 and TRBJ1-2; no reliable D call. This CDR3 contains 15 residues. Trimming took off 0 bases at V and 4 bases at J, with 13 bases between the two ends. Germline-derived CDR1 and CDR2 are SGDLS and YYNGEE. CDR3 loop: CASSVVDSPAYGYTF. CDR3 nucleotides: TGTGCCAGCAGCGTAGTGGACTCGCCGGCCTATGGCTACACCTTC.

The table lists this clonotype with many counts. The V call is TRBV20-1, the J call TRBJ2-1; D remains ambiguous. Trimming pared 8 bases from V and 4 bases from J, leaving 9 bases between. Germline CDR1 DFQATT, CDR2 SNEGSKA (reference sequence). CDR3 length equals 11 residues. The CDR3 sequence is CSLLGYNEQFF. The CDR3 DNA reads as TGCAGTCTTCTAGGATACAATGAGCAGTTCTTC.

This clonotype appeared a few times. The V call is TRBV4-2, the J call TRBJ2-7; D possibly corresponds to TRBD2 (6 bases). Trimming removed 0 bases at V and 0 bases at J, with 9 bases between. Looked up from germline, CDR1 is LGHNA and CDR2 is YNFKEQ. This CDR3 has 15 residues. The chain's CDR3 is CASSQDPGSSYEQYF. The CDR3 nucleotides read TGTGCCAGCAGCCAAGATCCCGGGAGCTCCTACGAGCAGTACTTC.

Comment on this clonotype: A much more abundant neighbour one base away suggests this may be a read error. The chain recombines TRBV20-1 with TRBJ2-1, with D perhaps matching TRBD1 or TRBD2 (6 bases each). The V and J ends lost 3 bases and 4 bases respectively, with 13 bases between them. There are 14 residues in the CDR3. Germline V gene sequence: CDR1 DFQATT, CDR2 SNEGSKA (reference sequence). The CDR3 loop is CSASLGGLYNEQFF. CDR3 DNA sequence: TGCAGTGCTAGTCTCGGGGGCCTATACAATGAGCAGTTCTTC.

This clonotype was seen a few times. The genes are TRBV2 and TRBJ2-2; the D is unclear. CDR1 and CDR2 from the germline V gene are SNHLY and FYNNEI. Trimming pared 7 bases from V and 1 base from J, leaving 10 bases between. CDR3 length: 14 amino acids. This chain's CDR3 is CASNAARNTGELFF. The CDR3 bases are TGTGCCAGCAACGCAGCGAGGAACACCGGGGAGCTGTTTTTT.